Listed below are T cell receptor beta chains from one sample, sequenced in a study of shared clonotypes between healthy human individuals. TCRdb keeps only in-frame clones here, not all; method: immunoSEQ multiplex PCR. The data show around 2,000,000 clones, about 95% seen once. The sample consisted of naive CD8+ T cells sorted from blood. The source is a man aged 18-30 years in good health. The CDR3 runs from the conserved cysteine through the conserved F or W. The D gene is left open where the match is weak. Size values are once, few and many counts, or a class for expanded clones, and some rows have none.

size	J	D	V	CDR3	DNA
.	TRBJ1-1	.	TRBV30	CAWTHQENTEAFF	TGTGCCTGGACACATCAAGAGAACACTGAAGCTTTCTTT
.	TRBJ1-1	.	TRBV4-3	CASSQDAGEGSEAFF	TGCGCCAGCAGCCAAGACGCAGGGGAGGGCTCTGAAGCTTTCTTT
.	TRBJ2-7	.	TRBV5-4	CASSLGQGKSYEQYF	TGTGCCAGCAGCTTGGGCCAGGGAAAGTCCTACGAGCAGTACTTC
.	TRBJ2-1	TRBD2	TRBV30	CAWSGTSSEQFF	TGTGCCTGGAGTGGGACTAGCAGTGAGCAGTTCTTC
.	TRBJ2-1	TRBD2	TRBV7-9	CASSSSGDTYNEQFF	TGTGCCAGCAGCTCTAGCGGGGATACCTACAATGAGCAGTTCTTC
.	TRBJ1-1	TRBD1	TRBV27	CASSSLQGALTEAFF	TGTGCCAGCAGTTCCCTACAGGGGGCGCTCACTGAAGCTTTCTTT
.	TRBJ2-3	.	TRBV30	CAWSRLGAGDTQYF	TGTGCCTGGAGTCGATTGGGGGCCGGAGATACGCAGTATTTT
once	TRBJ1-1	TRBD1	TRBV27	CATGAPTGGLMNTEAFF	TGTGCCACCGGAGCCCCGACAGGGGGGCTCATGAACACTGAAGCTTTCTTT
.	TRBJ2-7	.	TRBV30	CAWGRVSYEQYF	TGTGCCTGGGGCAGGGTCTCCTACGAGCAGTACTTC
.	TRBJ1-5	TRBD1	TRBV7-9	CASSLSTGGLGNQPQHF	TGTGCCAGCAGCTTGTCGACAGGGGGCCTTGGCAATCAGCCCCAGCATTTT
.	TRBJ2-7	TRBD2	TRBV27	CASSLWGRGGTEQYF	TGTGCCAGCAGTTTATGGGGTCGGGGGGGGACGGAGCAGTACTTC
.	TRBJ1-5	.	TRBV4-1	CASSQDVTARERQPQHF	TGCGCCAGCAGCCAAGATGTAACAGCTCGCGAGCGTCAGCCCCAGCATTTT
.	TRBJ2-5	.	TRBV4-1	CASSQAVSSLGETQYF	TGCGCCAGCAGCCAAGCGGTGTCCAGCCTGGGGGAGACCCAGTACTTC
.	TRBJ2-1	.	TRBV5-6	CASSLYHGSNSYNEQFF	TGTGCCAGCAGCTTGTATCACGGGAGTAATTCCTACAATGAGCAGTTCTTC
.	TRBJ2-1	.	TRBV7-2	CASSPTTAVNYEQFF	TGTGCCAGCAGTCCCACGACGGCCGTTAACTATGAGCAGTTCTTC
.	TRBJ2-1	.	TRBV7-2	CASSLMETAYNEQFF	TGTGCCAGCAGCTTAATGGAGACCGCCTACAATGAGCAGTTCTTC
.	TRBJ2-7	.	TRBV19	CASSMVPGSSYEQYF	TGTGCCAGTAGTATGGTGCCAGGGAGTTCCTACGAGCAGTACTTC
.	TRBJ2-4	.	TRBV6-5	CASSPDQAKNIQYF	TGTGCCAGCAGTCCCGACCAAGCCAAAAACATTCAGTACTTC
.	TRBJ2-5	TRBD2	TRBV5-6	CASSLGTSGGALETQYF	TGTGCCAGCAGCTTGGGGACTAGCGGGGGGGCCTTGGAGACCCAGTACTTC
.	TRBJ2-2	TRBD2	TRBV6-5	CASSYSLAGGPGELFF	TGTGCCAGCAGTTACTCGTTGGCGGGGGGTCCCGGGGAGCTGTTTTTT
.	TRBJ2-1	.	TRBV6-7	CASSCRDRHEQFF	TGTGCCAGCAGTTGTAGGGACCGTCATGAGCAGTTCTTC
once	TRBJ1-2	.	TRBV29-1	CSVIKGTDNNYGYTF	TGCAGCGTCATAAAAGGGACCGATAATAACTATGGCTACACCTTC
.	TRBJ2-7	.	TRBV2	CASSEGTSYEQYF	TGTGCCAGCAGTGAAGGGACTTCCTACGAGCAGTACTTC
.	TRBJ2-7	TRBD2	TRBV13	CASSFSDSGRYEQYF	TGTGCCAGCAGCTTCTCCGATAGCGGGAGATACGAGCAGTACTTC